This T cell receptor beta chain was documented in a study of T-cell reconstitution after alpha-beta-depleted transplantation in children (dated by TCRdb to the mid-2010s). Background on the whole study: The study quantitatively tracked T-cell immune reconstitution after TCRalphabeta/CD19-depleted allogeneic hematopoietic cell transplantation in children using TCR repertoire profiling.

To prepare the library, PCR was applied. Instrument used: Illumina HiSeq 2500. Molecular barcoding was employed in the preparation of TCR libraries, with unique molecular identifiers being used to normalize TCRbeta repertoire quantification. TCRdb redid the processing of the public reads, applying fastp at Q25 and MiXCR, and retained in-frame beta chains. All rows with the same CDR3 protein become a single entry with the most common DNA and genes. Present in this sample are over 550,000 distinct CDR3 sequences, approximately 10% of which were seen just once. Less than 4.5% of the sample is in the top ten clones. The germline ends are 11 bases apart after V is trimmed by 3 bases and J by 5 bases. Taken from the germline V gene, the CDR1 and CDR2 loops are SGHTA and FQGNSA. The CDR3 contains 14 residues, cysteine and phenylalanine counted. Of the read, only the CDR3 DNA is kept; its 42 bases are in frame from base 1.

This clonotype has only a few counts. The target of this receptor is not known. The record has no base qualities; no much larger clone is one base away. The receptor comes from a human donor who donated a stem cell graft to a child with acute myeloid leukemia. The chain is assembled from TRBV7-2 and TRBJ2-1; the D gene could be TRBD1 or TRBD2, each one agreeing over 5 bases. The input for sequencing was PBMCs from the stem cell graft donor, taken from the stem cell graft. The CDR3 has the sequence CASSFPGTHNEQFF. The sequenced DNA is TGTGCCAGCAGCTTTCCCGGGACCCACAATGAGCAGTTCTTC.